Here is one TCR beta chain with its context. What it binds is unknown. Germline CDR1 is DFQATT and CDR2 is SNEGSKA (reference sequence). The ends lost 6 bases at V and 4 bases at J; junction bases unmatched: 7. The CDR3 consists of 14 residues. These data are taken from a study of CD8 T cells in ankylosing spondylitis. Study observations and caveats: Seemingly distinctive of ankylosing spondylitis blood was a TCR beta motif formed by eight highly homologous variants. Matched ankylosing spondylitis synovial fluid reportedly contained a significantly enriched population of disease-linked clones. As for the disease-linked clones, they showed a CD8+ phenotype and occurred at relatively low frequencies in peripheral blood.

Quantitative barcoded 5'-RACE was used to prepare TCR beta libraries. TCRdb redid the calling of the 5' RACE reads with MiXCR, one entry per CDR3 protein. The sample gives 200,000 to 300,000 distinct CDR3 sequences, about 10% of which show up once; less than 3% is in the top ten. This sequence joins TRBV20-1 and TRBJ2-3, with 10 bases that match TRBD1. Material: blood, either unsorted or a sorted T cell fraction (not recorded which). The receptor comes from a male donor with ankylosing spondylitis or in good health (not recorded which). As DNA, the CDR3 is TGCAGTGCCGCCGGGACAGGGGCCCCAGATACGCAGTATTTT. Amino acids: CSAAGTGAPDTQYF.